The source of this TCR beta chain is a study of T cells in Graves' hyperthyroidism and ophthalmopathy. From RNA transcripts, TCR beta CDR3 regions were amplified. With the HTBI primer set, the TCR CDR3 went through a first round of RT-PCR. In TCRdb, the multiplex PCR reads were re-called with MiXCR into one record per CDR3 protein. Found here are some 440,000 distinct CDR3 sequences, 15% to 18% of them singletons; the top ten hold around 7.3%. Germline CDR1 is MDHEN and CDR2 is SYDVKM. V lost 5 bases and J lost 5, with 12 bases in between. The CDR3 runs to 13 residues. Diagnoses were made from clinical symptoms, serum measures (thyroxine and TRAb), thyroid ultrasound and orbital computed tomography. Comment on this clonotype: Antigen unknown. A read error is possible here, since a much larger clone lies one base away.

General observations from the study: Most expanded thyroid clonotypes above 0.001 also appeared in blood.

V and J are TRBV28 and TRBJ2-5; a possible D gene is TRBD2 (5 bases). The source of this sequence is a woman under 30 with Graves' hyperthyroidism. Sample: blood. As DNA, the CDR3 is TGTGCCAGCAGTCCCCCTTGGAGGGAGACCCAGTACTTC. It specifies CASSPPWRETQYF.